This T cell receptor beta chain was identified during a study of T cell responses to AZD1222 COVID-19 vaccine. Study-level results: Clonal diversity may have been underestimated, and the donors were mostly white British, with more females than males. The CD4 TCRs associated with vaccination extended across spike and predominated at 160-218 and 743-854. Breadth and depth of Spike-specific TCRs rose after two AZD1222 doses. All repertoire sampling was performed exclusively after the peak T cell response.

The repertoire was sequenced with immunoSEQ multiplex PCR; TCRdb's copy has only in-frame clones and lacks some. The data contain 90,000 to 110,000 clones, nearly 90% of them singletons. About this clone: The antigen is not known.

Germline assignment: CDR1 MNHEY and CDR2 SMNVEV (reference sequence). The CDR3 contains 15 residues. V shed 3 bases and J shed 2 bases, with 12 bases lying between them. Here the sequenced sample was peripheral blood, taken 28 days after the second AZD1222 dose. The TCR originated in an adult who received the AZD1222 COVID-19 vaccine. The V and J genes are TRBV27 and TRBJ2-3; D is possibly TRBD1 (5 bases). CDR3 DNA: TGTGCCAGCAGTTTTATAGGGGTTGCCACAGATACGCAGTATTTT. Translation gives CASSFIGVATDTQYF.